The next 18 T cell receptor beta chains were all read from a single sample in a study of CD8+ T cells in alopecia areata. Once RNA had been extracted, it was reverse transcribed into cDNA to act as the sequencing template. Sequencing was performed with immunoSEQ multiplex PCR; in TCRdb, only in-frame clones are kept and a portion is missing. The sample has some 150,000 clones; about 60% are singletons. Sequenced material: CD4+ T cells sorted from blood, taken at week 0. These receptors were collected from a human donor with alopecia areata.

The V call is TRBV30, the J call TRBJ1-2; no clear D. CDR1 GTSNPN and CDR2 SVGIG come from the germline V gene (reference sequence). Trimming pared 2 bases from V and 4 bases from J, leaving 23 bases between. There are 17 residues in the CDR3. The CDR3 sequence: CAWSPRAGGEWAYGYTF. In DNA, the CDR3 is TGTGCCTGGAGTCCCCGGGCAGGTGGAGAGTGGGCCTATGGCTACACCTTC.

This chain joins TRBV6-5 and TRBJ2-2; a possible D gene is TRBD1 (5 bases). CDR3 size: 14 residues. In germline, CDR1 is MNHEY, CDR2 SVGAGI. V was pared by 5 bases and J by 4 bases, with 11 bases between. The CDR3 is CASSETDSTGELFF. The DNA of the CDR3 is TGTGCCAGCAGTGAGACAGACTCCACCGGGGAGCTGTTTTTT.

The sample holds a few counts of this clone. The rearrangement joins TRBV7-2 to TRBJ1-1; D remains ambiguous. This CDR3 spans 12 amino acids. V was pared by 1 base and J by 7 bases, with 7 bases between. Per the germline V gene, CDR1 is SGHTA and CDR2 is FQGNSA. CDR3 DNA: TGTGCCAGCAGCTTAGAGATAGGTGAAGCTTTCTTT. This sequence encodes CASSLEIGEAFF. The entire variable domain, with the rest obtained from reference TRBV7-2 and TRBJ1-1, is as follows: GAGVSQSPSNKVTEKGKDVELRCDPISGHTALYWYRQSLGQGLEFLIYFQGNSAPDKSGLPSDRFSAERTGGSVSTLTIQRTQQEDSAVYLCASSLEIGEAFFGQGTRLTVV.

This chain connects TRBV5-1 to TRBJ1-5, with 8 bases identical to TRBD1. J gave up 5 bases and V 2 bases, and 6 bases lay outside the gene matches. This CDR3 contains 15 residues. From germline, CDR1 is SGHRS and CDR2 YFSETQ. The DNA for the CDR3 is TGCGCCAGCAGCTTTCAGGGGGCGCGGGATCAGCCCCAGCATTTT. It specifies CASSFQGARDQPQHF.

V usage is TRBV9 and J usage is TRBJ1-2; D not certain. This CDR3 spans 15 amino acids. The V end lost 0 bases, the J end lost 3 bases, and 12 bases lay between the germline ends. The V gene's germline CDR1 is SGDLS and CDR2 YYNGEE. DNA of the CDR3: TGTGCCAGCAGCGTAGGGTTCGGCGGGGACTATGGCTACACCTTC. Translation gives CASSVGFGGDYGYTF.

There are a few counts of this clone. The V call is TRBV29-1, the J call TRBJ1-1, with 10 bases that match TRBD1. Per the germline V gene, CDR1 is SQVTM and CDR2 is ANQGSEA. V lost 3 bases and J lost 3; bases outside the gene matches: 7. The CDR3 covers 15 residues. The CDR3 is CSVDSDRGPYTEAFF. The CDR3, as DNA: TGCAGCGTTGATAGCGACAGGGGGCCGTACACTGAAGCTTTCTTT.

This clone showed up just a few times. The CDR3 is CASSLGGGHETQYF. The CDR3, as DNA: TGTGCCAGCAGCTTAGGGGGTGGTCACGAGACCCAGTACTTC. This chain links TRBV11-2 with TRBJ2-5, with D unclear. Deletions cut 1 base from V and 5 bases from J, with 11 bases between. CDR1 is SGHAT and CDR2 is FQNNGV in the germline V gene. This CDR3 region has 14 residues.

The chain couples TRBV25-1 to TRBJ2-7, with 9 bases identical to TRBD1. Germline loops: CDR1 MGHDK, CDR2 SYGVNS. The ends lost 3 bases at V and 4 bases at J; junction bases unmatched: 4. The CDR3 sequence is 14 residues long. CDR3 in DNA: TGTGCCAGCAGTGATCCGGGACAGGGATACGAGCAGTACTTC. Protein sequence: CASSDPGQGYEQYF.

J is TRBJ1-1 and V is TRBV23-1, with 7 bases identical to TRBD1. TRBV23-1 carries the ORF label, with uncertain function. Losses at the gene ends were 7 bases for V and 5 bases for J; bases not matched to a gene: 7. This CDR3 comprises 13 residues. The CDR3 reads CASIHRGGTEAFF. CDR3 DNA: TGCGCCAGCATCCACAGGGGCGGGACTGAAGCTTTCTTT.

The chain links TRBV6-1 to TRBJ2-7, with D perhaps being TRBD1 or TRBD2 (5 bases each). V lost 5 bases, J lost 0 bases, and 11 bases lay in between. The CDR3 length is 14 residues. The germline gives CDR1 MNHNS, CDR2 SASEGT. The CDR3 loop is CASSRDRSSYEQYF. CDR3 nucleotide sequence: TGTGCCAGCAGTCGGGACCGGAGCTCCTACGAGCAGTACTTC.

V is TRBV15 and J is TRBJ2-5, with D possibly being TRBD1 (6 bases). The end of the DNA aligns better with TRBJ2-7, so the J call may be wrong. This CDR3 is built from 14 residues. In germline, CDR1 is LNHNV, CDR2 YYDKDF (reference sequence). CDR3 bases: TGTGCCACCAGCAGAGATCCGACAGGTGACGAGCAGTACTTC. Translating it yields CATSRDPTGDEQYF.

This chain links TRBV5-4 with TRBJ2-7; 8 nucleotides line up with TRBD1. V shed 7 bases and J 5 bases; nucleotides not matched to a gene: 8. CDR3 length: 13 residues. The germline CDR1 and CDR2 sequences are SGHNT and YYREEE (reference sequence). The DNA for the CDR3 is TGTGCCAGCGCAGGGGGCGAGTTAGACGAGCAGTACTTC. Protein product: CASAGGELDEQYF.

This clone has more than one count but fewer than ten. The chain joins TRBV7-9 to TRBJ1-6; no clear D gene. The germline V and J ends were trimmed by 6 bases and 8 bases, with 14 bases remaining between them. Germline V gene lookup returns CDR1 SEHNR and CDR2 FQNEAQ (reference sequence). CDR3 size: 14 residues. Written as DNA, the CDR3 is TGTGCCAGCAGATCGGGCGGAGGTGATTCACCCCTCCACTTT. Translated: CASRSGGGDSPLHF.

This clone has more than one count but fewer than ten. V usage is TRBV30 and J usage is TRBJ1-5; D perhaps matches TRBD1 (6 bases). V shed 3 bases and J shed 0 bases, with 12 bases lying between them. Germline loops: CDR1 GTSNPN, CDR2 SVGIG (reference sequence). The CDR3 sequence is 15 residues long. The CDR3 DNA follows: TGTGCCTGGAGCGCCACAGGGATTAGCAATCAGCCCCAGCATTTT. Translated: CAWSATGISNQPQHF.

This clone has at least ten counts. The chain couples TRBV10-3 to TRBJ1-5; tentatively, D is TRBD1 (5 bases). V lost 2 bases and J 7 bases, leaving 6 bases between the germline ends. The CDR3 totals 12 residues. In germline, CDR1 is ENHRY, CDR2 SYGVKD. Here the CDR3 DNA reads TGTGCCATCAGTGAGGGGGGACAGCCCCAGCATTTT. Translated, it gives CAISEGGQPQHF.

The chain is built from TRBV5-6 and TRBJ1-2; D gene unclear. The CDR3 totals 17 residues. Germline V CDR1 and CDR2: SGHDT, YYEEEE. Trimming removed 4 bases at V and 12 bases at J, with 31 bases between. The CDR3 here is CASSPTGSNMATDGHTF. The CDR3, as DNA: TGTGCCAGCAGCCCGACGGGATCTAATATGGCTACAGACGGTCACACCTTC.

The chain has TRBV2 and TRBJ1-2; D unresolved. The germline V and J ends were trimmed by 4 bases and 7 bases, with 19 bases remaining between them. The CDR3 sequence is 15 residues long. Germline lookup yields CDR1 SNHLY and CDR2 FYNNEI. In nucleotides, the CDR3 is TGTGCCAGCAGTGTGAATAACCTCCACTCTGGTGGCTACACCTTC. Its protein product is CASSVNNLHSGGYTF.

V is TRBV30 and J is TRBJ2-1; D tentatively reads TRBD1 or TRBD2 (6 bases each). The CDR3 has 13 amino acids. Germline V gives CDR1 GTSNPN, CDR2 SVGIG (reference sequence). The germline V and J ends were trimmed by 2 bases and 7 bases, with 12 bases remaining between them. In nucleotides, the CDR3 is TGTGCCTGGAGTCTGGGGGGCCGGAATGAGCAGTTCTTC. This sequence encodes CAWSLGGRNEQFF.